This TCR beta chain was identified during a study of beta chain features in type 1 diabetes. Study results and caveats: Significant though moderate, a shortening of TCRB CDR3s appeared in all four CD4+ subsets of Type 1 diabetes patients. Naive, central memory and regulatory TCRB repertoires appeared more similar among patients than healthy donors.

Sorted populations all had greater than 95% purity. The sequenced template was cDNA made from the entire isolated RNA. About 3.57 million reads were obtained on average from naive, central memory and regulatory T cell samples. Repertoires were generated with immunoSEQ multiplex PCR, while TCRdb's copy carries only in-frame clones and drops some. This sample has over 700,000 clones, with about a sixth found just once. This clone occurred a few times. Its specificity is not known. The material sequenced was naive CD4+ T cells from blood. The sequence came from a woman aged 18-29 years in good health.

The CDR3 DNA sequence: TGTGCCACTCATTCCGGGGGGAAGCGAAACGAGCAGTACTTC. This sequence encodes CATHSGGKRNEQYF. The rearrangement uses TRBV28 and TRBJ2-7, with 7 bases lining up with TRBD2. CDR1 and CDR2 from the germline V gene are MDHEN and SYDVKM. After removal of 10 bases from V and 5 bases from J, the junction contained 14 bases not matched to a gene. The CDR3 length is 14 residues.